What follows is one TCR beta chain and its context. Its target is unknown. The data derive from a study of T cells expressing NK-cell markers. Looking at the study overall: Beta-chain profiling covered CD3+CD56+NKG2C+, CD3+CD56+NKG2C- and CD3+CD56-NKG2C+ sorted subsets. Points from the study as a whole: One observes that, in several donors, these clonotypes were also the leading ones within the CD3+CD56-NKG2C+ fraction.

The CDR3 contains 13 residues. Germline lookup yields CDR1 MNHNY and CDR2 SVGAGI (reference sequence). One entry per CDR3 protein, without DNA, is what TCRdb gives after re-calling the 5' RACE reads. The listing records around 260,000 distinct CDR3 sequences. The chain joins TRBV6-6 to TRBJ2-6. The receptor comes from a woman aged 18-70 years in good health. The sequenced material came from blood T cells: a sorted CD56 or NKG2C T cell subset, CD4+ or CD8+ T cells, or bulk PBMC T cells (not recorded which). CDR3 loop: CASSYRGANVLTF.